This TCR beta chain is from a study of identical twins. Study-wide results and limits: The authors noted that invariant MAIT and iNKT cells could partly confound zero-insertion analyses. Some out-of-frame alpha sequences were shared by twins, and these showed excess low generation probability.

On this clonotype: The antigen is undetermined.

No donor was unhealthy or non-Caucasian. There are 15 residues in the CDR3. Per the germline V gene, CDR1 is SNHLY and CDR2 is FYNNEI. Trimming shortened V by 1 base and J by 0 bases, and 10 bases separated the two germline ends. With template switching, a universal primer site was added, and the cDNA carried unique molecular identifiers. TCRdb reprocessed the 5' RACE reads via MiXCR and lists one record per CDR3 protein. The sample shows a few hundred thousand distinct CDR3 sequences, less than 20% of them seen only once. Sequencing was performed on naive T cells sorted from blood. The rearrangement links TRBV2 to TRBJ2-7, with a weak D call TRBD1 (6 bases). This sequence originates from a man over 45 in good health. The CDR3 here is CASSEGDIASYEQYF. The CDR3 DNA is TGTGCCAGCAGTGAAGGGGACATTGCCTCCTACGAGCAGTACTTC.